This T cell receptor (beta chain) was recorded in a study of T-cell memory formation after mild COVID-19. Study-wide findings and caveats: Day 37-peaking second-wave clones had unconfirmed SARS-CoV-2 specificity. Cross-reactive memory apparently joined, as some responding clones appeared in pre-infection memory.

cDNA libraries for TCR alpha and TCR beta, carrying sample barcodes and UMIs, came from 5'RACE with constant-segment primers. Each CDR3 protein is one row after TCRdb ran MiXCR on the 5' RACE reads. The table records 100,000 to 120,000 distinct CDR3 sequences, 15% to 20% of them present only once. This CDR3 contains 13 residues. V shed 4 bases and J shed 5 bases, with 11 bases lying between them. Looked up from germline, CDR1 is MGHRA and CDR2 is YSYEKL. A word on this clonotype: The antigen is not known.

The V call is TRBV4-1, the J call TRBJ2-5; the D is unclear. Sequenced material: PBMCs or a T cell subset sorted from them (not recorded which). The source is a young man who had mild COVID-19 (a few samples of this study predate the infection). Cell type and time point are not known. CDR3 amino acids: CASSRRGRETQYF. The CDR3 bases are TGCGCCAGCAGCCGCCGTGGTAGGGAGACCCAGTACTTC.